The T cell receptor beta chain under discussion was sequenced for a study of blood T cell repertoires in COVID-19. This clone was counted between two and nine times. Produced via immunoSEQ multiplex PCR; TCRdb's table is partial and in-frame only. The sample consists of 150,000 or so clones, approximately 80% of them appearing once. The CDR3 consists of 15 residues. The ends were cut back, 4 bases at V and 0 bases at J, with 12 bases in the middle. Per the germline V gene, CDR1 is MGHDK and CDR2 is SYGVNS. V gene TRBV25-1 combines with J gene TRBJ1-2; D possibly corresponds to TRBD1 (5 bases). The TCR comes from a woman at least 80 years old with active or convalescent COVID-19. The sequenced material came from peripheral blood. CDR3 DNA: TGTGCCAGCAGTGCCCCAGGGCTTCCTAACTATGGCTACACCTTC. Protein sequence: CASSAPGLPNYGYTF.